The T cell receptor (beta chain) described here comes from a study of Ad26.COV2.S vaccination and SARS-CoV-2 variants. Only in-frame clones appear in the TCRdb table, and some are missing; sequencing was by immunoSEQ multiplex PCR. This repertoire shows about 350,000 clones, approximately 85% found once; its top ten account for less than 4%. As for treatment: roughly 19 received Ad26.COV2.S at low or high dose, single or two shots; about five received placebo; per-sample allocation not given. Day 63 after the first injection of vaccine or placebo was the sampling time. CDR1 and CDR2 (germline): SGHTA, FQGNSA. V dropped 2 bases and J dropped 4 bases, with 22 bases sitting between them. The CDR3 runs 18 residues. Study-level results: Total T cell responses, in the TCR breadth and depth analyses, may have been underestimated.

About this clone: Antigen unknown.

This rearrangement joins TRBV7-2 to TRBJ2-3; D is possibly TRBD1 (5 bases). The clonotype was recovered from a person aged 18-60 years who received the Ad26.COV2.S COVID-19 vaccine or a placebo. Source: peripheral blood, taken in a trial of Ad26.COV2.S vaccine versus placebo. The CDR3 protein is CASSLRSWTSSFPDTQYF. CDR3 DNA sequence: TGTGCCAGCAGCTTACGGAGTTGGACATCGAGTTTCCCAGATACGCAGTATTTT.